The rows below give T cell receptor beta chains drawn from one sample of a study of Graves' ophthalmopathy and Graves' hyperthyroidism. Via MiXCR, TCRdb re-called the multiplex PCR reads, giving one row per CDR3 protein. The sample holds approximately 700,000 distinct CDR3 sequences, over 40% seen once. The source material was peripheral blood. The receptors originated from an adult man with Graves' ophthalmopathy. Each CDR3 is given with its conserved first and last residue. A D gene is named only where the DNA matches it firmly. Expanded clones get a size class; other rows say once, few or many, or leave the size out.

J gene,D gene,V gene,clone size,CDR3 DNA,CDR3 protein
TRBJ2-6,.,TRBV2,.,TGTGCCAGCATCCCCAGGGCGGCCACTGAAGCTTTC,CASIPRAATEAF
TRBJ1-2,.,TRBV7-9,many,TGTGCCAGCCCGGCGGAGGGGCATGGCTACACCTTC,CASPAEGHGYTF
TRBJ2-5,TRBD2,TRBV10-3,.,TGTGCCAGCAGACCCACAACTAGCGGGAGCAGGGACCAGTACTTC,CASRPTTSGSRDQYF
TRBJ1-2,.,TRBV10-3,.,TGTGCCATCAGTGCCTTAGCGGGGAGCGACTATGGCTACACCTTC,CAISALAGSDYGYTF
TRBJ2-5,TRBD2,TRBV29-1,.,TGCAGCTTCGGACTAGCGGGGACAGAGACCCAGTACTTC,CSFGLAGTETQYF
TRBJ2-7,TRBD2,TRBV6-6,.,TGTGCCAGCAGATCCGGGACTAGCGGGTTCTACGAGCAGTACTTC,CASRSGTSGFYEQYF
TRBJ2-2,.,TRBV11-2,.,TGTGCCAGCAGCTTAGAAGTGTGGGTTGCGAACACCGGGGAGCTGTTTTTT,CASSLEVWVANTGELFF
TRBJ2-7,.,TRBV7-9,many,TGTGCCAGCAGACCCGGGGGTGGTGACTACGAGCAGTACTTC,CASRPGGGDYEQYF
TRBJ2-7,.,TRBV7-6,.,TGTGCCAGCAGTCCTCAGGGGTACAAGCAGTACTTC,CASSPQGYKQYF
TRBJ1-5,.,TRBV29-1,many,TGCAGCGTTACCCTGACCGGCTATAGCAATCAGCCCCAGCATTTT,CSVTLTGYSNQPQHF
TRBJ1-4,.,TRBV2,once,TGTGCCAGCAGCGCCGGGAGTATCTCTTTT,CASSAGSISF
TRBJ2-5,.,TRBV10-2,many,TGCGCCAGCAGTGAGTCGGTCGGGTCGGCTAGTCGTTTAGAGACCCAGTACTTC,CASSESVGSASRLETQYF
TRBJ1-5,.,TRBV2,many,TGTGCCAGCATTATAGGGAGAGGAAACAATCAGCCCCAGCATTTT,CASIIGRGNNQPQHF
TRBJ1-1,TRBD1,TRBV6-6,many,TGTGCCAGCAGTTGGGGACAGGGGACTGAAGCTTTCTTT,CASSWGQGTEAFF
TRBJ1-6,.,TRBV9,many,TGTGCCAGCAGTGACAAGGGCCTTGATTCACCCCTCCACTTT,CASSDKGLDSPLHF
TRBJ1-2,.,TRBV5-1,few,TGCGCCAGCAGCCAAGAATCCTATGGCTACACCTTC,CASSQESYGYTF
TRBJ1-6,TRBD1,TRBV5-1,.,TGCGCCAGCAGCTTGGGGACAGGGTATAATTCACCCCTCCACTTT,CASSLGTGYNSPLHF
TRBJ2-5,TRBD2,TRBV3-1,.,TGTGCCAGCAGCTCGATAGCGGGAGAGGGGACCCAGTACTTC,CASSSIAGEGTQYF
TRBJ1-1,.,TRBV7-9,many,TGTGCCAGCAGCTTAGTAGGACTCTCGAACACTGAAGCTTTCTTT,CASSLVGLSNTEAFF
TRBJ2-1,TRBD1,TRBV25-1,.,TGTGCCAGCAGTGAACAAGGGACAGGGTACAATGAGCAGTTCTTC,CASSEQGTGYNEQFF
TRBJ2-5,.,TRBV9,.,TGTGCCAGCAGCCCCTCGGCCTCAAGTCGGCGAGAGACCCAGTACTTC,CASSPSASSRRETQYF
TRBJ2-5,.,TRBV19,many,TGTGCCAGTAGCAACCCCGGCGTACAAGAGACCCAGTACTTC,CASSNPGVQETQYF
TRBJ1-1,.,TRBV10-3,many,TGTGCCATCAGTGGGGGGCTGGCTGAAGCTTTCTTT,CAISGGLAEAFF
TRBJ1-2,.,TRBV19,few,TGTGCCAGTAGTATTGGGAACCTTTTTGAAGCTAACTATGGCTACACCTTC,CASSIGNLFEANYGYTF
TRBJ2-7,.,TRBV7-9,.,TGTGCCAGCAGCCAACGGGACGGGAGTGGGTACGAGCAGTACTTC,CASSQRDGSGYEQYF
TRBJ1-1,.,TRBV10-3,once,TGTGCCAGCAGTTATTGGAGGAGCACTGAAGCTTTCTTT,CASSYWRSTEAFF
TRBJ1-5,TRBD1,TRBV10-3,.,TGTGCCATCAGTGAGGGACAGGGAACAGAGACCCAGCATTTT,CAISEGQGTETQHF
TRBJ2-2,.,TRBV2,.,TGTGCCAGCAGAATATCCGGGGAGCTGTTTTTT,CASRISGELFF
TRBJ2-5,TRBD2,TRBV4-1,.,TGCGCCAGCAGCCAAGTTGGGAGGCAAAGCGGGGGGGAGACCCAGTACTTC,CASSQVGRQSGGETQYF
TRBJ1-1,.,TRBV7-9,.,TGTGCCAGCAGCTTAGGGGTGTGGGGAAACACTGAAGCTTTCTTT,CASSLGVWGNTEAFF
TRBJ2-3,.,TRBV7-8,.,TGTGCCAGCAGCTTCGGGGGGCGGAGCACAGATACGCAGTATTTT,CASSFGGRSTDTQYF
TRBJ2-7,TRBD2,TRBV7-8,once,TGTGCCAGCAGCCCATTTAGCGGGAGGGGTGGTGAGCAGTACTTC,CASSPFSGRGGEQYF
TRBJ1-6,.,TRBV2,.,TGTGCCAGCTCACCAGAGACAGCTAAGATTTCACCCCTCCACTTT,CASSPETAKISPLHF
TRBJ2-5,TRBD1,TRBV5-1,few,TGCGCCAGCACCATCTCCTCAGGGGGCCAAGAGACCCAGTACTTC,CASTISSGGQETQYF
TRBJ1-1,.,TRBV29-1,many,TGCAGCGTTCGCAGGGGCTCAAACACTGAAGCTTTCTTT,CSVRRGSNTEAFF
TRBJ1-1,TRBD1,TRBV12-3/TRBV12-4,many,TGTGCCAGCAGAGTGACAGGGGCGACCACTGAAGCTTTCTTT,CASRVTGATTEAFF
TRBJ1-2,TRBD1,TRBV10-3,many,TGTGCCATCAGTGGAGGACAGGGGGATTACTATGGCTACACCTTC,CAISGGQGDYYGYTF
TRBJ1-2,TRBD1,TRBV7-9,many,TGCGCCAGCAGCCATGGACAGGGGGCGGCCTATGGCTACACCTTC,CASSHGQGAAYGYTF
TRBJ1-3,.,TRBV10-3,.,TGTGCCTCGACCGGGGGGTACTATGGAAACACCATATATTTT,CASTGGYYGNTIYF
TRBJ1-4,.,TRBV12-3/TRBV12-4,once,TGTGCCAGCAGGTCGGACCCGGGGAAACTGTTTTTT,CASRSDPGKLFF
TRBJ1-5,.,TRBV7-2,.,TGTGCCAGCAGCCTTCTAGCGGGGGGGGGCAATGAGCAGCCCCAGCATTTT,CASSLLAGGGNEQPQHF
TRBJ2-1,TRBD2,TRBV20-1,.,TGCAGTGCTAGAGATCGGCTAGCGGGAGGGGGGGAGCAGTTCTTC,CSARDRLAGGGEQFF
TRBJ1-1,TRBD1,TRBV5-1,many,TGCGCCAGCAGCAGACAGGGCGCTGAAGCTTTCTTT,CASSRQGAEAFF
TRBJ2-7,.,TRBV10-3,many,TGTGCCATCAGTGAGTTACACGAGCAGTACTTC,CAISELHEQYF
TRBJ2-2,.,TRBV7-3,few,TGTGCCAGCAGCCTACCGACCGGACAACCGGGGTCCGGGGAGCTGTTTTTT,CASSLPTGQPGSGELFF
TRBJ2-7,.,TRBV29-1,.,TGCAGCACAAGCGGCTACGAGCAGTACTTC,CSTSGYEQYF
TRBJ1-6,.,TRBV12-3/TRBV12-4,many,TGTGCCAGCAGTTTGGGGCTGTTTTCACCCCTCCACTTT,CASSLGLFSPLHF
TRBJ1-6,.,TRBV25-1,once,TGCGCCAGCAGTGGACAGACCAATTCACCCCTCCACTTT,CASSGQTNSPLHF
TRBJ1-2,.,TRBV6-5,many,TGTGCCAGCAGTTACGGGCAGACTAACTATGGCTACACCTTC,CASSYGQTNYGYTF
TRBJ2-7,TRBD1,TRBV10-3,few,TGTGCCAGCAGCCTGACAGGGATGAGCTCCTACGAGCAGTACTTC,CASSLTGMSSYEQYF
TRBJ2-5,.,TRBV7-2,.,.,CASSFGPGRPRQETQYF
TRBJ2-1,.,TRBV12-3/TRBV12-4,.,TGTGCCAGCAGCTTTGGCGGATTCTCCTACAATGAGCAGTTCTTC,CASSFGGFSYNEQFF
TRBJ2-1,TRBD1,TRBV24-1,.,TGTGCCACCAGTGATTCTGGGACAGACCACAATGAGCAGTTCTTC,CATSDSGTDHNEQFF
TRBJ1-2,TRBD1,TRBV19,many,TGTGCCAGTAGTACCCCTGGACAGGGGACCTATGGCTACACCTTC,CASSTPGQGTYGYTF
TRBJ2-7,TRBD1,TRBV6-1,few,TGTGCCTGGAGGAACCGGGACAGGGCCTACGAGCAGTACTTC,CAWRNRDRAYEQYF
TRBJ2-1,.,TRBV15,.,TGTGCCACCAGCAGACCGGCGGTGTTCAATGAGCAGTTCTTC,CATSRPAVFNEQFF
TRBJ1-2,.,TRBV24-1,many,TGTGCCACCAGTGATCACCAGGGTAACTATGGCTACACCTTC,CATSDHQGNYGYTF